These 20 T cell receptor beta chains were all obtained from the same sample, sequenced in a study of shared clonotypes between healthy human individuals (dated by TCRdb to the early 2020s). The library was built by means of the immunoSEQ multiplex PCR assay. TCRdb stores this immuneACCESS table with in-frame sequences only. Part of the clones is absent; in the studies checked, under half of the shortfall reflects unresolved V genes, and no reason is known for the rest. The sample table records some 660,000 clones; approximately 73% of these occur just once. Roughly 2% of the sample is in the top ten clones. Sequenced material: memory CD4+ T cells sorted from blood. The cell subset or site label, read with the paper, signifies: CD45RA-negative fraction. The receptor source for this set is a woman under 40 in good health.

V is TRBV19 and J is TRBJ2-5; weak D call: TRBD2 (6 bases). The germline gives CDR1 LNHDA, CDR2 SQIVND (reference sequence). Deletions cut 4 bases from V and 3 bases from J, with 18 bases between. The CDR3 runs 16 residues. The CDR3 region has the DNA TGTGCCAGTAGTACGCCGGGGGTCCCGGCGGAAGAGACCCAGTACTTC. Translating it yields CASSTPGVPAEETQYF.

To note about this clone: The same CDR3 also results from other DNA sequences found in this sample. This chain links TRBV6-5 with TRBJ1-1; D gene ambiguous. CDR1 is MNHEY and CDR2 is SVGAGI in the germline V gene. The CDR3 contains 15 residues. V was clipped by 0 bases and J by 2 bases, with 10 bases between them. CDR3: CASSYSRASNTEAFF. For the CDR3, the DNA is TGTGCCAGCAGTTACTCTAGGGCCTCCAACACTGAAGCTTTCTTT.

In the case of this clone: Other DNA variants within this sample encode the same CDR3. The chain carries TRBV5-1 and TRBJ2-1, with 10 bases aligning to TRBD2. Germline V lookup: CDR1 SGHRS, CDR2 YFSETQ. The CDR3 totals 15 residues. Trimming removed 2 bases from V and 8 bases from J; junction bases left unmatched: 7. CDR3 nucleotides: TGCGCCAGCAGCTTACAGCGGGAGGGCCGTCATGAGCAGTTCTTC. It is translated as CASSLQREGRHEQFF.

This clone was seen repeatedly, ten times or more. The J gene is TRBJ2-7, the V gene TRBV21-1; the table's D call of TRBD1 was not tested on the DNA. TRBV21-1 is shown as a pseudogene. The CDR3 covers 18 residues. CDR3 sequence reads: CASSPRDRRGNSTYEQYF. In DNA form, the CDR3 reads TGTGCCAGCAGCCCCCGGGACAGGCGAGGGAACTCGACCTACGAGCAGTACTTC.

The chain couples TRBV25-1 to TRBJ1-1; D is uncertain. V was shortened by 0 bases and J by 6 bases, with 2 bases between the two germline ends. This CDR3 is built from 11 residues. Germline CDR1 and CDR2: MGHDK and SYGVNS. This CDR3 reads CASSEYSEAFF. The CDR3 DNA sequence: TGTGCCAGCAGTGAATATTCTGAAGCTTTCTTT.

The chain carries TRBV28 and TRBJ1-5; 10 bases match TRBD1. The CDR3 runs 14 residues. Looked up from germline, CDR1 is MDHEN and CDR2 is SYDVKM. V lost 6 bases and J lost 7; bases outside the gene matches: 6. The CDR3 nucleotides read TGTGCCAGCAGCACCGGGACAGGGGAGCAGCCCCAGCATTTT. It yields the protein CASSTGTGEQPQHF.

The rearrangement joins TRBV5-1 to TRBJ1-1; tentatively, D is TRBD1 (5 bases). The CDR3 covers 13 residues. Per the germline V gene, CDR1 is SGHRS and CDR2 is YFSETQ. The CDR3 reads CASGADLNTEAFF. CDR3 bases: TGCGCTTCTGGGGCGGATTTAAACACTGAAGCTTTCTTT.

This clone was counted between two and nine times. The chain uses TRBV7-8 and TRBJ2-7, with 8 bases identical to TRBD2. The CDR3 length is 16 residues. V was pared by 5 bases and J by 0 bases, with 9 bases of the junction left unmatched. Germline values: CDR1 SGHVS, CDR2 FQNEAQ. CDR3 nucleotides: TGTGCCAGCAGCGCCAGTCGCGGGGGGTTCTCCTACGAGCAGTACTTC. Its translation: CASSASRGGFSYEQYF.

With regard to this clone: Germline and junction disagree at one end, which may indicate a read error. The chain recombines TRBV15 with TRBJ2-1; 8 nucleotides agree with TRBD1. The CDR3 is 14 amino acids. Germline V gene sequence: CDR1 LNHNV, CDR2 YYDKDF (reference sequence). CDR3 loop: CATSGDTGGNEQFF. The CDR3, as DNA: TGTGCCACCAGCGGAGACACAGGGGGGAATGAGCAGTTCTTC.

V and J are TRBV18 and TRBJ2-7; D ambiguous. The CDR3 covers 14 residues. Looked up from germline, CDR1 is KGHSH and CDR2 is LQKENI. Trimming stripped 3 bases from V and 0 bases from J, with 9 bases between. CDR3 nucleotide sequence: TGTGCCAGCTCACCGGCGCTGAGCTCCTACGAGCAGTACTTC. Residues: CASSPALSSYEQYF. The whole variable domain, filled in from reference TRBV18 and TRBJ2-7, reads NAGVMQNPRHLVRRRGQEARLRCSPMKGHSHVYWYRQLPEEGLKFMVYLQKENIIDESGMPKERFSAEFPKEGPSILRIQQVVRGDSAAYFCASSPALSSYEQYFGPGTRLTVT.

V and J are TRBV29-1 and TRBJ2-3; TRBD2 aligns across 7 bases. Per germline, CDR1 SQVTM and CDR2 ANQGSEA. This CDR3 is built from 15 residues. Losses at the gene ends were 7 bases for V and 0 bases for J; bases not matched to a gene: 10. The CDR3, as DNA: TGCAGCGACCAGCGGGATGCCACTAGCACAGATACGCAGTATTTT. Its translation is CSDQRDATSTDTQYF.

This clone was observed once. This chain joins TRBV5-1 and TRBJ2-3, with D possibly being TRBD1 or TRBD2 (6 bases each). Per the germline V gene, CDR1 is SGHRS and CDR2 is YFSETQ. V gave up 0 bases and J gave up 4 bases, with 12 bases separating them. This CDR3 spans 15 amino acids. The CDR3 is CASSLEGGVADTQYF. Here the CDR3 DNA reads TGCGCCAGCAGCTTGGAGGGGGGAGTAGCAGATACGCAGTATTTT.

The chain joins TRBV10-3 to TRBJ1-2, with 7 bases matching TRBD1. With V trimmed by 4 bases and J by 4 bases, 3 bases remained unmatched. The germline gives CDR1 ENHRY, CDR2 SYGVKD. The CDR3 covers 13 residues. CDR3 loop: CAISGTGPYGYTF. The CDR3 region has the DNA TGTGCCATCAGTGGGACAGGACCCTATGGCTACACCTTC.

The table lists this clone with many counts. V is TRBV18 and J is TRBJ2-1; 12 bases map to TRBD2. V lost 6 bases, J lost 6 bases, and 12 bases stayed unmatched. Germline CDR1 and CDR2: KGHSH and LQKENI. The CDR3 has 17 amino acids. The DNA for the CDR3 is TGTGCCAGCTCCAGGACTAGCGGGATCTTAGGGAGCAATGAGCAGTTCTTC. This translates into CASSRTSGILGSNEQFF.

The V and J genes are TRBV19 and TRBJ2-3; 13 bases fit TRBD2. The junction had 4 bases not matched to a gene; V was cut back by 7 bases and J by 0 bases. Germline CDR1 is LNHDA and CDR2 is SQIVND (reference sequence). The CDR3 is 16 residues long. CDR3 residues: CASNRLAGGSTDTQYF. CDR3 sequence (DNA): TGTGCCAGTAACCGACTAGCGGGAGGCAGCACAGATACGCAGTATTTT.

This clone was seen many times. The same CDR3 also results from other DNA sequences found in this sample. The chain employs TRBV18 and TRBJ1-3; D uncertain. The V end was cut by 1 base, the J end by 0 bases, with 4 bases between. Germline V gene lookup returns CDR1 KGHSH and CDR2 LQKENI. CDR3 length equals 14 residues. In nucleotides, the CDR3 is TGTGCCAGCTCACCACAGGGCTCTGGAAACACCATATATTTT. It translates to CASSPQGSGNTIYF.

This clone was seen many times. This rearrangement joins TRBV11-2 to TRBJ2-6, with 11 bases fitting TRBD1. CDR1 and CDR2 from the germline V gene are SGHAT and FQNNGV. The CDR3 runs to 18 residues. After removal of 4 bases from V and 0 bases from J, the junction contained 5 bases not matched to a gene. The CDR3 protein is CASSYRGTGGSGANVLTF. The CDR3 DNA sequence: TGTGCCAGCAGCTACCGGGGGACAGGGGGCTCTGGGGCCAACGTCCTGACTTTC.

This clone has only a few counts. The CDR3 DNA sequence: TGTGCCAGTCAGACAGGGCTCAACTATGGCTACACCTTC. This sequence encodes CASQTGLNYGYTF. J is TRBJ1-2 and V is TRBV2, with 7 positions matching TRBD1. Germline CDR1 is SNHLY and CDR2 is FYNNEI. Unmatched junction bases numbered 6, after V lost 9 bases and J lost 2 bases. This CDR3 spans 13 amino acids.

This clone has a handful of counts. The J gene is TRBJ1-2, the V gene TRBV28, with 9 bases aligning to TRBD1. The germline V gene encodes CDR1 MDHEN and CDR2 SYDVKM. The CDR3 consists of 13 residues. J lost 7 bases, V lost 5 bases, and 5 bases had no gene match. The CDR3: CASSPTTGGGYTF. In DNA form, the CDR3 reads TGTGCCAGCAGTCCTACGACAGGGGGTGGCTACACCTTC.

The J gene is TRBJ2-3, the V gene TRBV2, with 13 bases matching TRBD2. Germline V gene sequence: CDR1 SNHLY, CDR2 FYNNEI. The CDR3 extends over 15 amino acids. The V segment lost 8 bases and the J segment 4 bases; nucleotides outside the gene matches: 6. CDR3 amino acids: CASHGLAGVADTQYF. CDR3 DNA sequence: TGTGCCAGCCATGGACTAGCGGGAGTTGCAGATACGCAGTATTTT. The whole variable domain, filled in from reference TRBV2 and TRBJ2-3, reads EPEVTQTPSHQVTQMGQEVILRCVPISNHLYFYWYRQILGQKVEFLVSFYNNEISEKSEIFDDQFSVERPDGSNFTLKIRSTKLEDSAMYFCASHGLAGVADTQYFGPGTRLTVL.